The rows below give T cell receptor beta chains drawn from one sample of a study of T-cell reconstitution after alpha-beta-depleted transplantation in children. TCRdb itself ran the PCR reads through MiXCR, one entry per CDR3 protein. The sample lists 700,000 or so distinct CDR3 sequences; about 12% were seen once. The specimen comprised PBMCs, sampled before TCRalphabeta/CD19-depleted stem cell transplant. The receptor set was obtained from a girl aged 2-15 years with congenital amegakaryocytic thrombocytopenia, due to receive a stem cell transplant. Each CDR3 is given with its conserved first and last residue. The D gene is left open where the match is weak. Clone size is given for some rows only: seen once, a few or many times, or a class if the clone is expanded.

D,size,V,J,CDR3,DNA
-,many,TRBV20-1,TRBJ1-1,CSARDRIVLGTEAFF,TGCAGTGCTAGAGATCGGATAGTCCTGGGCACTGAAGCTTTCTTT
-,many,TRBV4-1,TRBJ2-1,CASSQEGGNEQFF,TGCGCCAGCAGCCAAGAAGGTGGGAATGAGCAGTTCTTC
-,many,TRBV20-1,TRBJ2-7,CSASFLFGDYEQYF,TGCAGTGCTAGTTTCCTATTCGGGGACTACGAGCAGTACTTC
TRBD1,-,TRBV20-1,TRBJ1-2,CSARDLRGLGYTF,TGCAGTGCTAGAGATCTCAGGGGGCTCGGCTACACCTTC
-,few,TRBV7-9,TRBJ2-7,CASSLERRDEQYF,TGTGCCAGCAGCTTAGAGCGAAGGGATGAGCAGTACTTC
-,few,TRBV29-1,TRBJ2-7,CSIIIGGTYEQYF,TGCAGCATCATCATAGGCGGAACCTACGAGCAGTACTTC
TRBD1,many,TRBV20-1,TRBJ1-5,CSATRQGTYSNQPQHF,TGCAGTGCTACAAGACAGGGGACTTATAGCAATCAGCCCCAGCATTTT
-,-,TRBV5-1,TRBJ2-3,CASSSRVLSEDTQYF,TGCGCCAGCAGCTCCCGGGTCCTCAGCGAAGATACGCAGTATTTT
-,-,TRBV20-1,TRBJ2-3,CSAHPGWRTDTQYF,TGCAGTGCTCATCCTGGCTGGCGCACAGATACGCAGTATTTT
TRBD2,many,TRBV20-1,TRBJ2-4,CSALPGLAGVLAKNIQYF,TGCAGTGCTTTACCGGGACTAGCGGGGGTCCTAGCCAAAAACATTCAGTACTTC
-,many,TRBV20-1,TRBJ2-3,CSAPALATDTQYF,TGCAGTGCTCCAGCCCTAGCCACAGATACGCAGTATTTT
TRBD1,many,TRBV4-2,TRBJ2-1,CASSQEVGQGAYEQFF,TGTGCCAGCAGCCAAGAGGTGGGACAGGGCGCGTATGAGCAGTTCTTC